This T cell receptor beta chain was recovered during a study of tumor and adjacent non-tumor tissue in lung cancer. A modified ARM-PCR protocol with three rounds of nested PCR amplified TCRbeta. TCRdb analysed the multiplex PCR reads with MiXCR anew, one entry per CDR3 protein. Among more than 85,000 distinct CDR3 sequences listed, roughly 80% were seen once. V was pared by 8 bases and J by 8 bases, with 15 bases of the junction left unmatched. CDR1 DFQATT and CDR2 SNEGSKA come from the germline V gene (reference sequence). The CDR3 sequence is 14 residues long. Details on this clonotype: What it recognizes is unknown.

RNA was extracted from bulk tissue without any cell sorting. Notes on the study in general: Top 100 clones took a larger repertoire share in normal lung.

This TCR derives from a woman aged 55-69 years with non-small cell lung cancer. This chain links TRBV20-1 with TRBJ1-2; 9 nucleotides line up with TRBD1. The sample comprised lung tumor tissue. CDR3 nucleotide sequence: TGCAGTACTCATACCGGGACAGGGAGAAAAGGCTACACCTTC. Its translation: CSTHTGTGRKGYTF.